This T cell receptor (beta chain) is from a study of blood T cells in healthy people across ages. Details on this clonotype: The antigen is not known.

The CDR3 contains 11 residues. Germline V CDR1 and CDR2: DFQATT, SNEGSKA (reference sequence). V gave up 1 base and J gave up 8 bases, with 7 bases separating them. Alongside a J-beta primer mix, a sample-barcoded 5' primer served in a second PCR lasting roughly 7 to 12 cycles. Via MiXCR, TCRdb re-called the 5' RACE reads, giving one row per CDR3 protein. Of hundreds of thousands of distinct CDR3 sequences detected, 45% to 55% appear once; the ten largest clones hold 20% to 25%. Whole-study findings and limits: Among long-lived donors, naive CD4+ cells were more numerous and diversity higher than in aged donors.

This receptor was identified in an elderly man in good health. The sequencing sample was made of blood. The V and J genes are TRBV20-1 and TRBJ2-3; no firm D call. DNA of the CDR3: TGCAGTGCTAGAGCCCGAGGTACGCAGTATTTT. Translation: CSARARGTQYF.